The T cell receptor (beta chain) under discussion was sequenced for a study of T cell responses to AZD1222 COVID-19 vaccine. Points from the study as a whole: The repertoires were collected only after the peak T cell response. Spike-specific TCR repertoires showed rising breadth and depth after two AZD1222 doses.

In regard to this clone: Antigen: not known.

Trimming removed 0 bases from V and 7 bases from J, with 12 bases in between. There are 14 residues in the CDR3. Germline CDR1 MRHNA, CDR2 SNTAGT. The method was immunoSEQ multiplex PCR; TCRdb's version includes in-frame clones alone and lacks a portion of them. The profile shows roughly 250,000 clones, just over 90% of them singletons. The material was peripheral blood, obtained on day 0 of AZD1222 vaccination. This clonotype was sampled from an adult in good health. The chain carries TRBV6-4 and TRBJ1-2; D unclear. This CDR3 is CASSDSTGSGGYTF. The CDR3 DNA reads as TGTGCCAGCAGTGACTCCACCGGGAGCGGTGGCTACACCTTC.